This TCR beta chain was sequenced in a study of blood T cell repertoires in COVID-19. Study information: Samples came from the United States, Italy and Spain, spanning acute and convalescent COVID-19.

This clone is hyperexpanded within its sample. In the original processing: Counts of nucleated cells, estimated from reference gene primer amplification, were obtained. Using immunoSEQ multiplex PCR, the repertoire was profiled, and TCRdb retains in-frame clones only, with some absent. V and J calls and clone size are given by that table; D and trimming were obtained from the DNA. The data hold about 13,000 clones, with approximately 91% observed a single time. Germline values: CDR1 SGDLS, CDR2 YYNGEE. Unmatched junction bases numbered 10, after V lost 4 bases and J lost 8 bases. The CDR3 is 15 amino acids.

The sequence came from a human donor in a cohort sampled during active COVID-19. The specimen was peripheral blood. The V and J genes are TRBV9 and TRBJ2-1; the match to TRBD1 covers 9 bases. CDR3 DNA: TGTGCCAGCAGCTTCCGGGACAGGGTAGGCGATGAGCAGTTCTTC. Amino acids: CASSFRDRVGDEQFF.